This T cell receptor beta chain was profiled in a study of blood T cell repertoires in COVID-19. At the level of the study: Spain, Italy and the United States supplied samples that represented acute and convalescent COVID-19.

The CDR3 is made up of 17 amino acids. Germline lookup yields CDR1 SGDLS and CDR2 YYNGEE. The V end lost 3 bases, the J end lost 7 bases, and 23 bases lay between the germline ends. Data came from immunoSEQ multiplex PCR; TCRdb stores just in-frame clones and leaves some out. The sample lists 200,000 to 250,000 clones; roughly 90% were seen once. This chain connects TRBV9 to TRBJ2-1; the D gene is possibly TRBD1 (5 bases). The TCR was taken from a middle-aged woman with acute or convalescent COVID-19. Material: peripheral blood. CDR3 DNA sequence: TGTGCCAGCAGCGCGCGCTGGGGCAGGGCAGATAGGAATGAGCAGTTCTTC. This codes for CASSARWGRADRNEQFF.